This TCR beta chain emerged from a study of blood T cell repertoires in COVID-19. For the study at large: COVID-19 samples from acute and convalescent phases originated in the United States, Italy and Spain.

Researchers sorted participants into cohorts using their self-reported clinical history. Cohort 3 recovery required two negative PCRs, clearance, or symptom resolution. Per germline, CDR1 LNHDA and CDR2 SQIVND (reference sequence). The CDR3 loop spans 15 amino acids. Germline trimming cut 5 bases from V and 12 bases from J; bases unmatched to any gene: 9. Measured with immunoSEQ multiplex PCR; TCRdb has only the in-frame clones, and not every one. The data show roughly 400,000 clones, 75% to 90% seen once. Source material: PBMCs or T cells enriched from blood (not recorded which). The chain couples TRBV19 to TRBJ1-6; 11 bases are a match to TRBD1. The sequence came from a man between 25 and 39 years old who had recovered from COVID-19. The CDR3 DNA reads TGTGCCAGTAGTTTCTCGGGACAGGGGGTATTACCCCTCCACTTT. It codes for CASSFSGQGVLPLHF.